This TCR beta chain was obtained from a study of cytomegalovirus exposure and HLA in healthy donors. The table came from immunoSEQ multiplex PCR; TCRdb's copy has only in-frame clones and leaves some out. The sample contains roughly 140,000 clones, around 88% of which appear only once. Details on this clone: Antigen unknown.

General observations from the study: Among TCR beta chains, those listed as cytomegalovirus-associated numbered some 170. The TCR clusters that emerged in the first cohort tended, a later analysis found, to co-occur in the roughly 130 validation repertoires.

With 2 bases removed from V and 4 bases from J, the gap between germline ends came to 14 bases. The CDR3 is 15 residues long. Germline CDR1 reads MNHEY; CDR2 reads SVGAGI. This receptor was obtained from a woman under 30 in good health and CMV-seropositive. The rearrangement joins TRBV6-5 to TRBJ1-2; TRBD1 is a possible D gene (5 bases). Input material: PBMCs. This chain's CDR3 is CASSYPPGLGYGYTF. In DNA form, the CDR3 reads TGTGCCAGCAGTTACCCTCCAGGGCTGGGCTATGGCTACACCTTC.